Here is one T cell receptor (beta chain) with its context. The sample comes from a study of monozygotic twins with inflammatory bowel disease. The CDR3 loop spans 16 amino acids. Germline CDR1 KGHDR, CDR2 SFDVKD. TCRdb re-called the 5' RACE reads; every CDR3 protein appears as one record, without DNA. The sample yields nearly 450,000 distinct CDR3 sequences, of which the top ten take up about 2.4%. The rearrangement uses TRBV24-1 and TRBJ2-1. The sequence was collected from a human donor with ulcerative colitis or Crohn's disease, or a healthy co-twin of an affected twin (not recorded which). The specimen was blood. This CDR3 reads CATSAGLASSYNEQFF.